This TCR beta chain was recovered during a study of metastatic and nonmetastatic thyroid tumors. Overall study results and limits: Benign nodules reportedly had significantly lower TCR beta diversity than malignant thyroid tumors in blood and tumor.

Every patient was untreated before thyroid surgery. The germline CDR1 and CDR2 sequences are SQVTM and ANQGSEA. This CDR3 spans 16 amino acids. With 6 bases removed from V and 1 base from J, the gap between germline ends came to 21 bases. This clone was detected ten times or more. Its target is not known. As processed by the authors: What underpinned the distant-metastasis classifier for papillary thyroid cancer was the set of CDR3 differences across clinicopathological groups. TCRdb re-processed the PCR reads through MiXCR. The V and J calls were determined by TCRdb, not by the authors. The sample consists of fewer than 8,000 clones, approximately 18% of them appearing once.

The sequencing sample was made of adjacent normal tissue. This chain joins TRBV29-1 and TRBJ1-2, with a tentative D call TRBD1 (6 bases). The receptor comes from a female donor with papillary thyroid cancer or a benign thyroid nodule (not recorded which). Some clones in this sample may be carry-over from other donors' samples. CDR3: CSVYLRRRGDNYGYTF. The CDR3 region has the DNA TGCAGCGTCTACCTGCGGCGCAGGGGCGATAACTATGGCTACACCTTC.